Included here is one TCR beta chain sequence, with context. Its antigen remains unidentified. The data stem from a study of blood T cells in healthy people across ages. The study, taken as a whole, reports: TCR beta diversity correlated strongly with naive T cell percentage.

A minimum of 6.5 million PBMCs was isolated per sample. A second PCR, run for about 6 to 11 cycles, used a sample-barcoded 5' primer plus a J-beta primer mix. Sequencing recovered at least 3 million CDR3-containing paired-end reads from each sample. TCRdb processed the 5' RACE reads anew with MiXCR; each CDR3 protein has one entry. The sample holds about 1.4 million distinct CDR3 sequences, 45% to 70% seen once. V shed 2 bases and J 3 bases; nucleotides not matched to a gene: 9. This CDR3 contains 17 residues. Germline CDR1 is LNHNV and CDR2 is YYDKDF (reference sequence). The sequencing sample was made of blood. The rearrangement joins TRBV15 to TRBJ2-3; 9 bases agree with TRBD1. This receptor was obtained from a man in his late teens or twenties in good health. CDR3 nucleotide sequence: TGTGCCACCAGCAGAACTCTACCGGGACAGGGTACAGATACGCAGTATTTT. It codes for CATSRTLPGQGTDTQYF.